The present TCR beta chain was sequenced within a study of T cells in tuberculosis. Across the study: In South Africa, adults with active tuberculosis were compared with IGRA-negative and latently infected IGRA-positive adolescents.

Only in-frame clones appear in the TCRdb table, and some are missing; sequencing was by immunoSEQ multiplex PCR. In the table there are just under 45,000 clones, around 94% of which are singletons. CDR1 and CDR2 from the germline V gene are LGHNA and YSLEER. Trimming left V 4 bases short and J 4 bases short, with 13 bases between. This CDR3 region has 14 residues. The rearrangement joins TRBV4-3 to TRBJ1-1; D is unresolved. The specimen sequenced was PBMCs. The source is a donor aged 10 to 29 with latent tuberculosis or without tuberculosis infection. Some clones in this sample may be carry-over from other donors' samples. The DNA for the CDR3 is TGCGCCAGCAGCCCGGGTGGCGGGGTCACTGAAGCTTTCTTT. Translated: CASSPGGGVTEAFF.